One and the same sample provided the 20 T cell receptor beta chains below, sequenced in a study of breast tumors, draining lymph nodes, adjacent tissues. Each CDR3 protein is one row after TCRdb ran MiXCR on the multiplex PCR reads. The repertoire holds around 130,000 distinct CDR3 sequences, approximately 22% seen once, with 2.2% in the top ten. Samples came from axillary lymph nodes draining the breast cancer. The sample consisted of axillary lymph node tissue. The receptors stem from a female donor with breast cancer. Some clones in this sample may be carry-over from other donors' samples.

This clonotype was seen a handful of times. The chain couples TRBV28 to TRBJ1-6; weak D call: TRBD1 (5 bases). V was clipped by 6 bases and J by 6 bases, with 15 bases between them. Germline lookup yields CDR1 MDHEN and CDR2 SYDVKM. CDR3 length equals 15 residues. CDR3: CASSPPVGGNSPLHF. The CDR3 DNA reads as TGTGCCAGCAGCCCCCCTGTGGGGGGTAATTCACCCCTCCACTTT.

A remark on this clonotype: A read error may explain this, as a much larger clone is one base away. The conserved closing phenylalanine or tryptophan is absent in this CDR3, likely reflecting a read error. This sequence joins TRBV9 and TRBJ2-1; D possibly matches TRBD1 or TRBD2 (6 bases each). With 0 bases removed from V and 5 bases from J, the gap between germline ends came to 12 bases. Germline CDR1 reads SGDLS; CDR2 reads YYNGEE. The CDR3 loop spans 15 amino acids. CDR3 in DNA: TGTGCCAGCAGCGTAGGGGGGGCTGGCAACAATGAGCAGTTCCTC. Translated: CASSVGGAGNNEQFL.

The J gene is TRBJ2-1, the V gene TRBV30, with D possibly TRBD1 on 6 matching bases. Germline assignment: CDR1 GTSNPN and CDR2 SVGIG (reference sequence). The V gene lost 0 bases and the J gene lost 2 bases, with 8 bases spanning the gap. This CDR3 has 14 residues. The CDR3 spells CAWSVGQTYNEQFF. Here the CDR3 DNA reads TGTGCCTGGAGTGTAGGACAGACCTACAATGAGCAGTTCTTC.

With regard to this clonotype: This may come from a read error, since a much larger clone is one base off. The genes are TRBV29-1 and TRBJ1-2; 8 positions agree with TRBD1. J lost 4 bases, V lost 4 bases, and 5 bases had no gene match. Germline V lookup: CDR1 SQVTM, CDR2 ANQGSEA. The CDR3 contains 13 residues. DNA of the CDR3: TGCAGCGTTGGAGTGACAGGGGCCTATGGCTACACCTTC. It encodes CSVGVTGAYGYTF.

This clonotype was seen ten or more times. CDR3 residues: CASRPDRSSGNTIYF. As DNA, the CDR3 is TGTGCCAGCAGGCCAGACAGGAGCTCTGGAAACACCATATATTTT. The chain links TRBV6-6 to TRBJ1-3; tentative D call: TRBD1 (6 bases). The CDR3 runs 15 residues. Deletions cut 6 bases from V and 0 bases from J, with 12 bases between. CDR1 and CDR2 (germline): MNHNY, SVGAGI (reference sequence).

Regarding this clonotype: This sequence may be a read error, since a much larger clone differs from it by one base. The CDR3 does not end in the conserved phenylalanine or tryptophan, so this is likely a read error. The CDR3 nucleotides read TGTGCCAGCAGTGATCGGGGGGGTTGGACAGGGAGTCAGCCCCAGCATTCT. Protein sequence: CASSDRGGWTGSQPQHS. The V and J genes are TRBV2 and TRBJ1-5, with 8 bases fitting TRBD1. CDR1 is SNHLY, CDR2 FYNNEI, per germline. J gave up 6 bases and V 3 bases, and 13 bases lay outside the gene matches. The CDR3 spans 17 residues.

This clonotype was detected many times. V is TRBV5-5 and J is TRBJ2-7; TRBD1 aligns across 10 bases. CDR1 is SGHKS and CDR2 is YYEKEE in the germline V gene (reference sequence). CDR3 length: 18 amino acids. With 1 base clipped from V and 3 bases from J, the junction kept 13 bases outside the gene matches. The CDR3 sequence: CASSLFRVDRGNVYEQYF. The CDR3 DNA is TGTGCCAGCAGCTTGTTTAGGGTGGACAGGGGGAACGTCTACGAGCAGTACTTC.

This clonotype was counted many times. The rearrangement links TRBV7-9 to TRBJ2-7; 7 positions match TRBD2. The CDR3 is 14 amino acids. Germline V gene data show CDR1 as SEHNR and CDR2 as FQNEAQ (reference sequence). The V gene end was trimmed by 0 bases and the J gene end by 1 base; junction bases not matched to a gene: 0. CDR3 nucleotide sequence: TGTGCCAGCAGCTTAGCGGGAGGGTCCTACGAGCAGTACTTC. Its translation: CASSLAGGSYEQYF.

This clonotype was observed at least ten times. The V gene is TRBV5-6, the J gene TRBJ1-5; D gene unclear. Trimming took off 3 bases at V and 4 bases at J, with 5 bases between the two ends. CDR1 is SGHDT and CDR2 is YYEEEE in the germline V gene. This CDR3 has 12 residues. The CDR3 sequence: CASSSGNQPQHF. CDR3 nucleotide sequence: TGTGCCAGCAGCTCCGGAAATCAGCCCCAGCATTTT.

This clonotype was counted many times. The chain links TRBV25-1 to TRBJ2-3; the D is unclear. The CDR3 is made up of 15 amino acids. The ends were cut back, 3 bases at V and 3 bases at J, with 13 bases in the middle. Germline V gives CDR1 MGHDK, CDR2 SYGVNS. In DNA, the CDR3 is TGTGCCAGCAGTGACTTTTATGGGTCGACAGATACGCAGTATTTT. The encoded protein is CASSDFYGSTDTQYF.

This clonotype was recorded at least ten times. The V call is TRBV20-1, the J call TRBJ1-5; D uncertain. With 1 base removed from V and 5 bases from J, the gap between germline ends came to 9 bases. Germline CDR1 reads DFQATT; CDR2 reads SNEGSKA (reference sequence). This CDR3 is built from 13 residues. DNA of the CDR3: TGCAGTGCTAGAGTAGTCGGGGATCAGCCCCAGCATTTT. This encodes CSARVVGDQPQHF.

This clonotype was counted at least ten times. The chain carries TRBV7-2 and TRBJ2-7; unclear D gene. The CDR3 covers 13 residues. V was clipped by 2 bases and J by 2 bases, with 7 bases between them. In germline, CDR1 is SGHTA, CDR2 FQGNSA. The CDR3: CASSLPTTYEQYF. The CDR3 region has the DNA TGTGCCAGCAGCTTACCGACGACCTACGAGCAGTACTTC.

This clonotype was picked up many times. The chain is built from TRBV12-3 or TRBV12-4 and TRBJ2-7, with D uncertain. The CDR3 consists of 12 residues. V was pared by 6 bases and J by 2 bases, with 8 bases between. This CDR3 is CASRTGPYEQYF. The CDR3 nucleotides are TGTGCCAGCAGGACCGGCCCCTACGAGCAGTACTTC.

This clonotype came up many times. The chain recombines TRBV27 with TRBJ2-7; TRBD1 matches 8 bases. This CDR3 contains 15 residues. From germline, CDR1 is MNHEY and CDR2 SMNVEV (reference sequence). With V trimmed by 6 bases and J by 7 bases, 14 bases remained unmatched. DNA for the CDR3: TGTGCCAGCAGCCGCACAGGGGGGACGGGACGGGAGCAGTACTTC. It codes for CASSRTGGTGREQYF.

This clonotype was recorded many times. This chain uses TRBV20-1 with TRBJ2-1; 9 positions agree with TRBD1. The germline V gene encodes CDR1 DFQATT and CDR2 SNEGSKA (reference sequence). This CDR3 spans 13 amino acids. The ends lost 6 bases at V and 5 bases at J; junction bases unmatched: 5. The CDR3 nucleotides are TGCAGTGCCCGGGACAGGGTAAACAATGAGCAGTTCTTC. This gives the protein CSARDRVNNEQFF.

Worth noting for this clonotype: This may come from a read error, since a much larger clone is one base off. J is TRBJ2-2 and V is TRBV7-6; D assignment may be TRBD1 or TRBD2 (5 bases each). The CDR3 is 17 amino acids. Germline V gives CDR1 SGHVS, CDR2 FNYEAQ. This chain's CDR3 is CASSPTRWGEDTGELSF. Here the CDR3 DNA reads TGTGCCAGCAGCCCCACTAGATGGGGAGAGGACACCGGGGAGCTGTCTTTT. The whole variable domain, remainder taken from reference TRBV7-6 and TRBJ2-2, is GAGVSQSPRYKVTKRGQDVALRCDPISGHVSLYWYRQALGQGPEFLTYFNYEAQQDKSGLPNDRFSAERPEGSISTLTIQRTEQRDSAMYRCASSPTRWGEDTGELSFGEGSRLTVL.

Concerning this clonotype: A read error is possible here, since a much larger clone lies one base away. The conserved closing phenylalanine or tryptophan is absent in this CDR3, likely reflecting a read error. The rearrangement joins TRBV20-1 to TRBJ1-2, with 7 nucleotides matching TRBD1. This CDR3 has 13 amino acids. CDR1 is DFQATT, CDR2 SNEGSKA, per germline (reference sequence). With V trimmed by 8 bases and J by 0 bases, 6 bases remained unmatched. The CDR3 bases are TGCAGTCCGAGGGACAGTTCTAACTATGGCTACACCTTA. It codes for CSPRDSSNYGYTL.

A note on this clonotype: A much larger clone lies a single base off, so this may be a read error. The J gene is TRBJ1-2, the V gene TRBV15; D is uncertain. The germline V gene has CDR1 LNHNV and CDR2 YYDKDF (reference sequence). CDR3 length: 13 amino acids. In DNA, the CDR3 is TGTGCCACCAGCAAGGACGGCAACTGTGGCTACACCTTC. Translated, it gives CATSKDGNCGYTF.

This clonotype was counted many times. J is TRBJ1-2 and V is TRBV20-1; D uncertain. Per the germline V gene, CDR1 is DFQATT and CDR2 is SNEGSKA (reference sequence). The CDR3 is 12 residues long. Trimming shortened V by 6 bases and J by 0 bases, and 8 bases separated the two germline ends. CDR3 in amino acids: CSAPYPNYGYTF. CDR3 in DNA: TGCAGTGCACCCTATCCTAACTATGGCTACACCTTC.

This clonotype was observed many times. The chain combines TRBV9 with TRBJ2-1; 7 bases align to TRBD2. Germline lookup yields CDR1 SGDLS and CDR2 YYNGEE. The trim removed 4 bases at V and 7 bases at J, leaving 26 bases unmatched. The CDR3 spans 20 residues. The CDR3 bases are TGTGCCAGCAGCCCCTCTTCCCCTGGTAGAACGGCGGGAGTGCGGAATGAGCAGTTCTTC. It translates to CASSPSSPGRTAGVRNEQFF.